Detailed here is one T cell receptor beta chain. Data came from immunoSEQ multiplex PCR; TCRdb stores just in-frame clones and leaves some out. The data hold a few million clones, with more than 80% observed a single time. Germline V gene lookup returns CDR1 MGHRA and CDR2 YSYEKL. The CDR3 sequence is 16 residues long. V dropped 0 bases and J dropped 0 bases, with 9 bases sitting between them. This sample is drawn from a study of shared clonotypes between healthy human individuals. The sample taken for sequencing was naive CD4+ T cells from PBMCs. Regarding subset: CD45RA+ positively selected. The clonotype comes from a man younger than 35 in good health. Some clones in this sample may be carry-over from other donors' samples. The chain employs TRBV4-1 and TRBJ1-3; D is possibly TRBD1 (6 bases). The CDR3 protein is CASSQDRGPSGNTIYF. The CDR3 DNA reads TGCGCCAGCAGCCAAGACAGGGGACCCTCTGGAAACACCATATATTTT.